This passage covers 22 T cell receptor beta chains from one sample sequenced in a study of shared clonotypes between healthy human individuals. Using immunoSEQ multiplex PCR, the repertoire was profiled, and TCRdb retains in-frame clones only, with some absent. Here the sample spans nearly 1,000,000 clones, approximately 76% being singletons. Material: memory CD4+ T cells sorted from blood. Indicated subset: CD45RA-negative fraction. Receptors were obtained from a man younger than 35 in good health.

The CDR3 coding sequence is TGTGCCAGCAGTGAAACTTCGACAGCAGGCGGCTCACCCCTCCACTTT. Its protein is CASSETSTAGGSPLHF. The chain is built from TRBV2 and TRBJ1-6; a possible D gene is TRBD1 (5 bases). Trimming stripped 2 bases from V and 10 bases from J, with 18 bases between. This CDR3 spans 16 amino acids. Germline V gives CDR1 SNHLY, CDR2 FYNNEI.

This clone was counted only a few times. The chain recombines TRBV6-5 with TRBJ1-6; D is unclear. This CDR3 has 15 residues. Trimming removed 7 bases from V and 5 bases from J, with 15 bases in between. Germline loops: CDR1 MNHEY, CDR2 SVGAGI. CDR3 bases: TGTGCCAGCAAAGGATGGGCTCCTAATAATTCACCCCTCCACTTT. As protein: CASKGWAPNNSPLHF.

This CDR3 reads CASSVGTSSWEQYF. CDR3 coding DNA: TGTGCCAGCAGCGTTGGGACCTCATCCTGGGAGCAGTACTTC. This chain uses TRBV9 with TRBJ2-7, with D perhaps being TRBD1 or TRBD2 (5 bases each). The ends were cut back, 2 bases at V and 7 bases at J, with 16 bases in the middle. The germline V gene encodes CDR1 SGDLS and CDR2 YYNGEE. The CDR3 totals 14 residues.

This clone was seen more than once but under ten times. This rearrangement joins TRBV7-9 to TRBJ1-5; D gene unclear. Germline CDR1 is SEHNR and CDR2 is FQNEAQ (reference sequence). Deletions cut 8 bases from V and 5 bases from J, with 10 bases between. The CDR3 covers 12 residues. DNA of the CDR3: TGTGCCAGCGGTAATTTAGATCAGCCCCAGCATTTT. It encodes CASGNLDQPQHF.

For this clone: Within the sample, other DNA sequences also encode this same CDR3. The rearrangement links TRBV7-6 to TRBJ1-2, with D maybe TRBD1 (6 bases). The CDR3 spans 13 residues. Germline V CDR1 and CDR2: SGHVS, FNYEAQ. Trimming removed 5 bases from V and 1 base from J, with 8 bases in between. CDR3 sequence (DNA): TGTGCCAGCAGCCCACAGGGTAACTATGGCTACACCTTC. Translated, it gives CASSPQGNYGYTF.

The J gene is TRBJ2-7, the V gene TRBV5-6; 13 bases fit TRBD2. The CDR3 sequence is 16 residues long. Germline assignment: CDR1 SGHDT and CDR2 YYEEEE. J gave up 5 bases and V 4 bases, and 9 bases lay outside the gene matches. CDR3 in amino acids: CASSAPGLAGEDEQYF. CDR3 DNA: TGTGCCAGCAGCGCACCCGGACTAGCGGGAGAGGACGAGCAGTACTTC.

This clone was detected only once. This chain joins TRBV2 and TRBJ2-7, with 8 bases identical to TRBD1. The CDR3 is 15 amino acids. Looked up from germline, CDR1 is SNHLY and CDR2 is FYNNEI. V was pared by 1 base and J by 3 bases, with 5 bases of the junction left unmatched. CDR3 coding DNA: TGTGCCAGCAGTGAAGTGAACAGGGGGAACTACGAGCAGTACTTC. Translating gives CASSEVNRGNYEQYF.

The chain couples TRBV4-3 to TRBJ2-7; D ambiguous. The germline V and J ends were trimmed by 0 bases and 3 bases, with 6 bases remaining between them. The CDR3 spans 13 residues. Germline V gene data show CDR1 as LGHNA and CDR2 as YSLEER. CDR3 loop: CASSQDAGYEQYF. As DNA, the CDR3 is TGCGCCAGCAGCCAAGATGCAGGCTACGAGCAGTACTTC.

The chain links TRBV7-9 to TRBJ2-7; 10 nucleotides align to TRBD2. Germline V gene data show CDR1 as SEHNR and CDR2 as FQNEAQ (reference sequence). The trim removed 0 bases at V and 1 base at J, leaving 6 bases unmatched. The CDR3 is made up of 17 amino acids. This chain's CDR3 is CASSLAVSGRASYEQYF. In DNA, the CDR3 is TGTGCCAGCAGCTTAGCGGTGAGCGGGAGGGCTTCCTACGAGCAGTACTTC.

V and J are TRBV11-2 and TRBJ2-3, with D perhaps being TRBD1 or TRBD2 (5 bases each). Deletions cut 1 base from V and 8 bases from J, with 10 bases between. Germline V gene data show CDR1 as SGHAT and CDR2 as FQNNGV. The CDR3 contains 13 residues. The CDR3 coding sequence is TGTGCCAGCAGCTTAGGGGACGCAGGTACGCAGTATTTT. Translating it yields CASSLGDAGTQYF.

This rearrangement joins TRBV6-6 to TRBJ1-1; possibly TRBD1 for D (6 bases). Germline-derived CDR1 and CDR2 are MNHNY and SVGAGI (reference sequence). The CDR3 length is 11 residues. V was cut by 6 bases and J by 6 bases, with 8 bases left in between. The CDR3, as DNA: TGTGCCAGCAGGCAGGGGTCTGAAGCTTTCTTT. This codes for CASRQGSEAFF.

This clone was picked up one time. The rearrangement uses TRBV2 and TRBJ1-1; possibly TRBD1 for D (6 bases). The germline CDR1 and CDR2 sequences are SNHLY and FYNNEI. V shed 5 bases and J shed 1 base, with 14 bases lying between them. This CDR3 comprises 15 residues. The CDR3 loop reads CASSPTGMRNTEAFF. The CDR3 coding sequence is TGTGCCAGCAGTCCCACAGGGATGAGGAACACTGAAGCTTTCTTT.

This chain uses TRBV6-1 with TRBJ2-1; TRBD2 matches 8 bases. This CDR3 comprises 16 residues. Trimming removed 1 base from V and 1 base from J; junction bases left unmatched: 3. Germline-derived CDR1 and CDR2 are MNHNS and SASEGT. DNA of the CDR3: TGTGCCAGCAGTGAAGTCGGGGGGGCTTCCTACAATGAGCAGTTCTTC. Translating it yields CASSEVGGASYNEQFF.

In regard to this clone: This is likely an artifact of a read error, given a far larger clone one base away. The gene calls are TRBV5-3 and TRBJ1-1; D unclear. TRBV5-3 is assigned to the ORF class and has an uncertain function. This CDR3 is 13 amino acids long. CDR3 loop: CASSLRGNTEAFF. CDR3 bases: TGTGCCAGCAGCTTACGGGGGAACACTGAAGCTTTCTTT.

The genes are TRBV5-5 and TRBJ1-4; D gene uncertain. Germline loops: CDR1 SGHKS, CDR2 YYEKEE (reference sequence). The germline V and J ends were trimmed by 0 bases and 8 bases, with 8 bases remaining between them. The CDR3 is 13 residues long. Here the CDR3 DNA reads TGTGCCAGCAGCTTGGATGGTGGAGAAAAACTGTTTTTT. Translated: CASSLDGGEKLFF.

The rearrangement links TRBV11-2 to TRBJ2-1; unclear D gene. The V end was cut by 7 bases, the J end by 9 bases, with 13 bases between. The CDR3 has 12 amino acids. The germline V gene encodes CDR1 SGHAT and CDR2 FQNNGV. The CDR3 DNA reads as TGTGCCAGCACCGTCTCTGGTGGTGAGCAGTTCTTC. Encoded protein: CASTVSGGEQFF.

This CDR3 reads CASSPGGNWGEKLFF. The CDR3 DNA sequence: TGTGCCAGCAGCCCAGGGGGGAACTGGGGAGAAAAACTGTTTTTT. The V call is TRBV7-9, the J call TRBJ1-4; 7 nucleotides agree with TRBD1. J lost 8 bases, V lost 5 bases, and 11 bases had no gene match. CDR1 and CDR2 (germline): SEHNR, FQNEAQ (reference sequence). The CDR3 is 15 amino acids.

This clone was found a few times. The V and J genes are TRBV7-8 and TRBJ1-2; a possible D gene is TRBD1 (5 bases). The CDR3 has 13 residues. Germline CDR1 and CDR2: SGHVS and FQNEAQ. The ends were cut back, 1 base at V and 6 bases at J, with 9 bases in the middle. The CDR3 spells CASSLGAGNGYTF. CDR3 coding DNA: TGTGCCAGCAGCTTAGGCGCAGGGAATGGCTACACCTTC. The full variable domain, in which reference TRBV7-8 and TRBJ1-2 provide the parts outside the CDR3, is GAGVSQSPRYKVAKRGQDVALRCDPISGHVSLFWYQQALGQGPEFLTYFQNEAQLDKSGLPSDRFFAERPEGSVSTLKIQRTQQEDSAVYLCASSLGAGNGYTFGSGTRLTVV.

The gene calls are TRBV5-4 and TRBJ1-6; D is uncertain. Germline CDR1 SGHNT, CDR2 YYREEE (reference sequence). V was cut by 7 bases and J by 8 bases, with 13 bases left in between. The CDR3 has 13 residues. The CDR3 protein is CASLDSTDSPLHF. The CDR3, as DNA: TGTGCCAGCTTGGACTCGACGGATTCACCCCTCCACTTT.

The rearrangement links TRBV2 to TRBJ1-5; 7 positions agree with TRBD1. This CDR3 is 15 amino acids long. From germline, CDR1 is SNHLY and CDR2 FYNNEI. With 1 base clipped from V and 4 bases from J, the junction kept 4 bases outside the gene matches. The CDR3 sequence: CASSEGDSGNQPQHF. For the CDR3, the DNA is TGTGCCAGCAGTGAAGGGGACAGTGGTAATCAGCCCCAGCATTTT. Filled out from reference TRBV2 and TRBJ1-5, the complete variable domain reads EPEVTQTPSHQVTQMGQEVILRCVPISNHLYFYWYRQILGQKVEFLVSFYNNEISEKSEIFDDQFSVERPDGSNFTLKIRSTKLEDSAMYFCASSEGDSGNQPQHFGDGTRLSIL.

Here the CDR3 DNA reads TGTGCCAGCAGGGGGGCGGGACACCTGAACACTGAAGCTTTCTTT. Its protein is CASRGAGHLNTEAFF. This chain connects TRBV27 to TRBJ1-1; tentatively, D is TRBD1 (6 bases). Trimming left V 6 bases short and J 0 bases short, with 14 bases between. Germline lookup yields CDR1 MNHEY and CDR2 SMNVEV (reference sequence). CDR3 length: 15 amino acids.

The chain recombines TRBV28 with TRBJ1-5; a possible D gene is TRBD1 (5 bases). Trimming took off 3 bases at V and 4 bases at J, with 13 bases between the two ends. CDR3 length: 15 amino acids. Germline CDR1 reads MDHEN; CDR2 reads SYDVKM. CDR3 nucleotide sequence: TGTGCCAGCAGTTTTTGGGGGTCGGGTAATCAGCCCCAGCATTTT. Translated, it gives CASSFWGSGNQPQHF.